Below, one T cell receptor (beta chain) is given with its context. What it binds is not known. Genomic DNA of each subset was evenly split across several immunoSEQ plates. Per the original methods: Filtering differed because ImmunoSEQ produced junction-only sequences that carried no quality scores. Sequencing was performed with immunoSEQ multiplex PCR; in TCRdb, only in-frame clones are kept and a portion is missing. From that table come the V and J calls and clone size; the DNA was used to work out D and trimming. The sample holds around 1.9 million clones, about 92% seen once. V was pared by 3 bases and J by 2 bases, with 4 bases of the junction left unmatched. Germline V CDR1 and CDR2: SGDLS, YYNGEE. The length of the CDR3 is 16 residues. Naive CD8 isolation took CD45RO-negative cells positively selected for CCR7 and excluded terminally differentiated effector memory CD45RA+ cells. This sample stems from a study of shared clonotypes between healthy human individuals.

Study-wide results and caveats: Among donors, clonotype sharing was expected to be affected by sequencing depth.

The clonotype was recovered from a man aged 18 to 35 in good health. Some clones in this sample may be carry-over from other donors' samples. V and J are TRBV9 and TRBJ2-1; 11 positions agree with TRBD2. Sequencing was done on a sample of naive CD8+ T cells from PBMCs. The CDR3 region is CASSGTSGSAYNEQFF. The CDR3 DNA reads as TGTGCCAGCAGCGGTACTAGCGGGAGCGCCTACAATGAGCAGTTCTTC.